The 17 T cell receptor beta chains reported below all come from one sample, sequenced in a study of identical twins. TCRdb itself ran the 5' RACE reads through MiXCR, one entry per CDR3 protein. The table includes roughly 290,000 distinct CDR3 sequences, around 8.8% detected once. This sample was also put to use in a study of yellow fever vaccine responses in identical twins.

Sequencing used memory (CD45RO+) T cells sorted from blood. The receptors here all came from a woman younger than 30 in good health.

The J gene is TRBJ2-1, the V gene TRBV11-2; 10 bases are a match to TRBD2. The germline CDR1 and CDR2 sequences are SGHAT and FQNNGV. CDR3 length: 15 amino acids. The ends lost 8 bases at V and 4 bases at J; junction bases unmatched: 8. The DNA for the CDR3 is TGTGCCAGCGATCCCGGGACTAGCGTGTACAATGAGCAGTTCTTC. Translated, it gives CASDPGTSVYNEQFF.

This clonotype was counted at least ten times. This rearrangement joins TRBV7-9 to TRBJ2-5, with D hard to call. The V and J ends lost 5 bases and 5 bases respectively, with 9 bases between them. The CDR3 totals 12 residues. Germline V gives CDR1 SEHNR, CDR2 FQNEAQ (reference sequence). The DNA for the CDR3 is TGTGCCAGCAGCCGCAGTACCGAGACCCAGTACTTC. This translates into CASSRSTETQYF.

This clonotype was seen ten or more times. V and J are TRBV7-9 and TRBJ1-1; D is undetermined. CDR3 length: 14 amino acids. From germline, CDR1 is SEHNR and CDR2 FQNEAQ (reference sequence). The V end lost 2 bases, the J end lost 2 bases, and 9 bases lay between the germline ends. For the CDR3, the DNA is TGTGCCAGCAGCTTATCGGCGGTCAACACTGAAGCTTTCTTT. It yields the protein CASSLSAVNTEAFF.

The V gene is TRBV3-1, the J gene TRBJ2-1; TRBD2 aligns across 7 bases. J was trimmed by 5 bases and V by 1 base; bases with no gene match: 5. CDR1 and CDR2 (germline): LGHDT, YNNKEL (reference sequence). The CDR3 has 15 amino acids. The CDR3 loop reads CASSQGGLGDNEQFF. Written as DNA, the CDR3 is TGTGCCAGCAGCCAAGGCGGACTAGGAGACAATGAGCAGTTCTTC.

This clonotype has just a few counts. This chain uses TRBV3-1 with TRBJ2-2; the D gene is possibly TRBD1 (6 bases). Trimming left V 0 bases short and J 5 bases short, with 13 bases between. The CDR3 runs to 16 residues. CDR1 is LGHDT, CDR2 YNNKEL, per germline (reference sequence). The CDR3 here is CASSQDTGHNTGELFF. As DNA, the CDR3 is TGTGCCAGCAGCCAAGACACGGGACACAATACCGGGGAGCTGTTTTTT.

This clonotype was recorded at least ten times. This rearrangement joins TRBV12-3 or TRBV12-4 to TRBJ2-5, with TRBD2 identical over 12 bases. After removal of 6 bases from V and 1 base from J, the junction contained 6 bases not matched to a gene. This CDR3 spans 16 amino acids. The CDR3 is CASSPTSGGIQETQYF. The CDR3 nucleotides read TGTGCCAGCAGCCCGACTAGCGGGGGAATCCAAGAGACCCAGTACTTC.

The chain is built from TRBV6-2 or TRBV6-3 and TRBJ2-1; 10 nucleotides line up with TRBD2. After removal of 9 bases from V and 7 bases from J, the junction contained 9 bases not matched to a gene. Germline-derived CDR1 and CDR2 are MNHEY and SVGEGT. This CDR3 spans 14 amino acids. The CDR3 nucleotides are TGTGCCAGGAGAACTAGCGGGGCCGCGAATGAGCAGTTCTTC. It is translated as CARRTSGAANEQFF.

This chain uses TRBV6-1 with TRBJ1-2; no reliable D call. Per the germline V gene, CDR1 is MNHNS and CDR2 is SASEGT. V was pared by 8 bases and J by 7 bases, with 11 bases between. The CDR3 has 11 residues. CDR3 sequence (DNA): TGTGCCAGCCTCGGTGGCCGTGGCTACACCTTC. It yields the protein CASLGGRGYTF.

This clonotype was seen a handful of times. The rearrangement links TRBV3-1 to TRBJ2-7; no definite D call. The CDR3 totals 13 residues. Trimming removed 2 bases at V and 8 bases at J, with 13 bases between. CDR1 is LGHDT, CDR2 YNNKEL, per germline (reference sequence). CDR3 region: CASSQTDWAKQYV. The DNA of the CDR3 is TGTGCCAGCAGCCAAACCGACTGGGCGAAGCAGTACGTC.

The chain uses TRBV12-3 or TRBV12-4 and TRBJ1-6; tentatively, D is TRBD1 (5 bases). This CDR3 is built from 14 residues. Trimming took off 1 base at V and 4 bases at J, with 5 bases between the two ends. The CDR3 reads CASSLEGYNSPLHF. Here the CDR3 DNA reads TGTGCCAGCAGTTTAGAGGGGTATAATTCACCCCTCCACTTT.

This clonotype was seen a few times. This chain joins TRBV11-3 and TRBJ2-3; TRBD2 aligns across 9 bases. Germline CDR1 and CDR2: SGHNT and YENEEA. This CDR3 is built from 16 residues. J lost 4 bases, V lost 5 bases, and 10 bases had no gene match. The CDR3 coding sequence is TGTGCCAGCAGCCTCGCCGGGACTAGCTCGCCAGATACGCAGTATTTT. Protein product: CASSLAGTSSPDTQYF.

This clonotype occurred a few times. The chain uses TRBV18 and TRBJ2-5; 8 positions match TRBD1. V shed 1 base and J 5 bases; nucleotides not matched to a gene: 9. There are 16 residues in the CDR3. The V gene's germline CDR1 is KGHSH and CDR2 LQKENI. This chain's CDR3 is CASSPRRDRTFETQYF. The CDR3 nucleotides are TGTGCCAGCTCACCACGCCGGGACAGGACGTTCGAGACCCAGTACTTC.

This clonotype turned up a few times. The V call is TRBV24-1, the J call TRBJ2-1; 11 nucleotides align to TRBD2. In germline, CDR1 is KGHDR, CDR2 SFDVKD. J gave up 6 bases and V 10 bases, and 10 bases lay outside the gene matches. The CDR3 length is 15 residues. The CDR3: CATSQLAGGRNEQFF. CDR3 nucleotide sequence: TGTGCCACAAGTCAATTAGCGGGGGGGCGCAATGAGCAGTTCTTC.

This clonotype was counted at least ten times. The junction differs from germline at one of its ends, possibly a read error. This rearrangement joins TRBV5-1 to TRBJ2-1, with TRBD2 identical over 11 bases. Per the germline V gene, CDR1 is SGHRS and CDR2 is YFSETQ. The CDR3 consists of 15 residues. The CDR3 DNA follows: TGTGCCAGCAGCCTAGTAGCGGGAGGGCCTAATGAGCAGTTCTTC. Its translation: CASSLVAGGPNEQFF.

The rearrangement links TRBV11-1 to TRBJ2-1, with 9 bases fitting TRBD1. The V gene's germline CDR1 is SGHAT and CDR2 FQDESV (reference sequence). Trimming removed 2 bases from V and 5 bases from J; junction bases left unmatched: 4. CDR3 length: 15 amino acids. The CDR3 reads CASSLWTGDHNEQFF. Here the CDR3 DNA reads TGTGCCAGCAGCTTATGGACAGGGGATCACAATGAGCAGTTCTTC.

This clonotype was counted at least ten times. This chain links TRBV7-8 with TRBJ2-1; the match to TRBD2 covers 14 bases. The CDR3 is 17 amino acids. The germline CDR1 and CDR2 sequences are SGHVS and FQNEAQ. The J segment lost 7 bases and the V segment lost 0 bases, leaving 5 bases of the junction unmatched. The CDR3 sequence is CASSLAGTSGSWNEQFF. Here the CDR3 DNA reads TGTGCCAGCAGCTTAGCGGGGACTAGCGGGAGTTGGAATGAGCAGTTCTTC. Full variable domain (rest looked up from reference TRBV7-8 and TRBJ2-1): GAGVSQSPRYKVAKRGQDVALRCDPISGHVSLFWYQQALGQGPEFLTYFQNEAQLDKSGLPSDRFFAERPEGSVSTLKIQRTQQEDSAVYLCASSLAGTSGSWNEQFFGPGTRLTVL.

Comments on this clonotype: At one end the junction does not follow the germline gene, possibly because of a read error. The genes are TRBV20-1 and TRBJ2-2; D ambiguous. In germline, CDR1 is DFQATT, CDR2 SNEGSKA (reference sequence). The CDR3 is 17 amino acids. CDR3 sequence (DNA): TGCTGTGCTAGAGATCGGAATAGGGCCTCGAACACCGGGGAGCTGTTTTTT. Its protein is CCARDRNRASNTGELFF.